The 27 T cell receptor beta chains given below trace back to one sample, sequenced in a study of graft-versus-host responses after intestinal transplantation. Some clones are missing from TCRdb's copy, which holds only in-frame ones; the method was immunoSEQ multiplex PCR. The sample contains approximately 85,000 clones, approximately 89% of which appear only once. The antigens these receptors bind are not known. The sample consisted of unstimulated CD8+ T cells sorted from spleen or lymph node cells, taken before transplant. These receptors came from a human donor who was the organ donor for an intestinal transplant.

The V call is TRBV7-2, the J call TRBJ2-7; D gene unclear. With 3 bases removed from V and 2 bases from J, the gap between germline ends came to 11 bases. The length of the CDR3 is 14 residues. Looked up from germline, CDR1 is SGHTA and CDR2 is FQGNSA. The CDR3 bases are TGTGCCAGCAGCTTTATGGCTGAAGCCTACGAGCAGTACTTC. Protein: CASSFMAEAYEQYF.

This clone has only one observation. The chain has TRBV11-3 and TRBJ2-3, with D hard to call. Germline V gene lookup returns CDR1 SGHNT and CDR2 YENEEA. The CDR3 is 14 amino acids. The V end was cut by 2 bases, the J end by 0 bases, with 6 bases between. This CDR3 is CASSLSMSTDTQYF. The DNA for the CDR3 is TGTGCCAGCAGCTTATCGATGAGCACAGATACGCAGTATTTT.

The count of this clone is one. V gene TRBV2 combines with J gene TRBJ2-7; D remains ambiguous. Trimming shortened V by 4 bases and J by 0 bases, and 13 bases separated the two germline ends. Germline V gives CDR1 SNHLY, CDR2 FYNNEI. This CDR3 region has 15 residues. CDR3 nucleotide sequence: TGTGCCAGCAGTGTGGGCAGGCAAACCTCCTACGAGCAGTACTTC. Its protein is CASSVGRQTSYEQYF. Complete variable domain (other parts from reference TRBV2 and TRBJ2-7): EPEVTQTPSHQVTQMGQEVILRCVPISNHLYFYWYRQILGQKVEFLVSFYNNEISEKSEIFDDQFSVERPDGSNFTLKIRSTKLEDSAMYFCASSVGRQTSYEQYFGPGTRLTVT.

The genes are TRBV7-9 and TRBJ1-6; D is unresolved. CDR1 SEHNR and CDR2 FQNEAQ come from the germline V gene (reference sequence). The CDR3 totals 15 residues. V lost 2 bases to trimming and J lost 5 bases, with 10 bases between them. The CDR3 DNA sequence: TGTGCCAGCAGCTTACTATACCCTAATAATTCACCCCTCCACTTT. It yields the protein CASSLLYPNNSPLHF.

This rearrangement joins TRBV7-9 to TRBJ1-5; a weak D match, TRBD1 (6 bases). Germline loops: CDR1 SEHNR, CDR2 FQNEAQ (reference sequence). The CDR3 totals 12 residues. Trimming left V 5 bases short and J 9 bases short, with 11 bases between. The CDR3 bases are TGTGCCAGCAGCCTAGGAGGGGGGCCCCAGCATTTT. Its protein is CASSLGGGPQHF. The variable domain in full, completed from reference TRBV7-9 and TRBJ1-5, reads DTGVSQNPRHKITKRGQNVTFRCDPISEHNRLYWYRQTLGQGPEFLTYFQNEAQLEKSRLLSDRFSAERPKGSFSTLEIQRTEQGDSAMYLCASSLGGGPQHFGDGTRLSIL.

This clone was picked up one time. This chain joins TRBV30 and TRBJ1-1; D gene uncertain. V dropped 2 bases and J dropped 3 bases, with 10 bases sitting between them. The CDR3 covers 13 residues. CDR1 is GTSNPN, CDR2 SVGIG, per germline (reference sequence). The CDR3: CAWSPRSDTEAFF. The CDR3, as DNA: TGTGCCTGGAGTCCCCGAAGCGACACTGAAGCTTTCTTT.

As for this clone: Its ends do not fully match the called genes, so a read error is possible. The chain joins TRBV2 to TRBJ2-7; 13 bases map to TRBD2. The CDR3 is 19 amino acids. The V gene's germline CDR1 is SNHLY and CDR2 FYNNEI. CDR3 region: CAGSDVVGGTSGNSYEQYF. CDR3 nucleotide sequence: TGTGCCGGCAGCGACGTTGTTGGAGGGACTAGCGGGAATTCCTACGAGCAGTACTTC.

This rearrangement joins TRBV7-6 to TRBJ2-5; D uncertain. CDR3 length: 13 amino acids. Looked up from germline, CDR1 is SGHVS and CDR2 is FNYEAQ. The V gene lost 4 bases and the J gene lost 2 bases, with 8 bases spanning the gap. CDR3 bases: TGTGCCAGCAGCTCATCTACACAAGAGACCCAGTACTTC. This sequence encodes CASSSSTQETQYF. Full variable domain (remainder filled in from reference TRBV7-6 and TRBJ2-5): GAGVSQSPRYKVTKRGQDVALRCDPISGHVSLYWYRQALGQGPEFLTYFNYEAQQDKSGLPNDRFSAERPEGSISTLTIQRTEQRDSAMYRCASSSSTQETQYFGPGTRLLVL.

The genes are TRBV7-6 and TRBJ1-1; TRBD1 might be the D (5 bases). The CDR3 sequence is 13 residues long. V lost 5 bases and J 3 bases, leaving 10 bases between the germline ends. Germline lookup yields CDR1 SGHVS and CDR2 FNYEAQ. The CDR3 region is CASSHAGDTEAFF. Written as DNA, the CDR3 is TGTGCCAGCAGCCACGCGGGGGACACTGAAGCTTTCTTT.

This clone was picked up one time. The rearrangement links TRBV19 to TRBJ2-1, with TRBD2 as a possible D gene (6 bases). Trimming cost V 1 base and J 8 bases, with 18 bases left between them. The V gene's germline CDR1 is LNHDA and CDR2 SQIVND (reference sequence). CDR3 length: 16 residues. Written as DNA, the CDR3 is TGTGCCAGTAGTATAGTCACGGGACTGCGGATCCATGAGCAGTTCTTC. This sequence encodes CASSIVTGLRIHEQFF.

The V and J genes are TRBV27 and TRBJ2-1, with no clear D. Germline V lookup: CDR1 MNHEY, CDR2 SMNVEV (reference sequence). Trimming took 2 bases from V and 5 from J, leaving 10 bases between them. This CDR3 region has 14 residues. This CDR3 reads CASSLILRNNEQFF. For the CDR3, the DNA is TGTGCCAGCAGTTTAATCTTGCGGAACAATGAGCAGTTCTTC.

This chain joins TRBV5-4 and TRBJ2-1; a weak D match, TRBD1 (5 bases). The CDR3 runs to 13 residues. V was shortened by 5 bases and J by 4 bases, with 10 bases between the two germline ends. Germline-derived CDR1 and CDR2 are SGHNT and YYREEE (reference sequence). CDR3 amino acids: CASRPQEYNEQFF. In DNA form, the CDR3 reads TGTGCCAGCAGACCACAGGAATACAATGAGCAGTTCTTC.

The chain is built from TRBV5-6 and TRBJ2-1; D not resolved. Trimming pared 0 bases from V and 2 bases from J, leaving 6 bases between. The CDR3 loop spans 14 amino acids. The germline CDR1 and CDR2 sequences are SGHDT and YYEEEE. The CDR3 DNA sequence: TGTGCCAGCAGCTTGGTAGAAACCTACAATGAGCAGTTCTTC. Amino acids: CASSLVETYNEQFF.

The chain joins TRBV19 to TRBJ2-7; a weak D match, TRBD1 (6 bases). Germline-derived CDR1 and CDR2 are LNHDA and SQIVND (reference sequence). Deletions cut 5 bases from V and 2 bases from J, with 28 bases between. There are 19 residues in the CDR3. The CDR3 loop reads CASSVRVGAEDMGAYEQYF. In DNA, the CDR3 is TGTGCCAGTAGTGTCAGAGTGGGGGCGGAGGATATGGGAGCCTACGAGCAGTACTTC.

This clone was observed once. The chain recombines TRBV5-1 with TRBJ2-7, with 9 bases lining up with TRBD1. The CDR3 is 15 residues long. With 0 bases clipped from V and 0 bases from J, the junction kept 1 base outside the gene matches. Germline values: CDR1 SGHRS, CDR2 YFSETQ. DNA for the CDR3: TGCGCCAGCAGCTTGGGACAGGGGGACTCCTACGAGCAGTACTTC. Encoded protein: CASSLGQGDSYEQYF. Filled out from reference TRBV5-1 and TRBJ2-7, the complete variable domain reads KAGVTQTPRYLIKTRGQQVTLSCSPISGHRSVSWYQQTPGQGLQFLFEYFSETQRNKGNFPGRFSGRQFSNSRSEMNVSTLELGDSALYLCASSLGQGDSYEQYFGPGTRLTVT.

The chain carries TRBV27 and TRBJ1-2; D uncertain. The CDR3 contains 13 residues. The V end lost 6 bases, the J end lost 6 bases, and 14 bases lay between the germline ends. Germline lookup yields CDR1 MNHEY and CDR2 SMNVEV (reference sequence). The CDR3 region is CASRGGVGDGYTF. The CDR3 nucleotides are TGTGCCAGCAGAGGCGGGGTGGGAGATGGCTACACCTTC.

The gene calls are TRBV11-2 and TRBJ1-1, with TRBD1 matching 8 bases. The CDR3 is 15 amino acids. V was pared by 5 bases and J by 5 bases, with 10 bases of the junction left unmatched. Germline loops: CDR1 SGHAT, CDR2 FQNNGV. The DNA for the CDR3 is TGTGCCAGCAGCCCGATTCAGGGGGCTTGGACTGAAGCTTTCTTT. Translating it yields CASSPIQGAWTEAFF.

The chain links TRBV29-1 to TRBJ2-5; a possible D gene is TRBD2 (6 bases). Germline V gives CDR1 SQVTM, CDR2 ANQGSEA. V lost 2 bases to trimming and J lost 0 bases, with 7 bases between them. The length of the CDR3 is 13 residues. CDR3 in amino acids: CSVERGYQETQYF. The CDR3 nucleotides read TGCAGCGTTGAACGGGGGTACCAAGAGACCCAGTACTTC.

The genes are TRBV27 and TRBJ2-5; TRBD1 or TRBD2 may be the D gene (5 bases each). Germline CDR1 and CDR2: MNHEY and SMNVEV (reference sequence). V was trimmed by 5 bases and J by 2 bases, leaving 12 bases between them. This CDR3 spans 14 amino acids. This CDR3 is CASSPGTVQETQYF. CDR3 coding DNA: TGTGCCAGCAGTCCGGGGACGGTTCAAGAGACCCAGTACTTC.

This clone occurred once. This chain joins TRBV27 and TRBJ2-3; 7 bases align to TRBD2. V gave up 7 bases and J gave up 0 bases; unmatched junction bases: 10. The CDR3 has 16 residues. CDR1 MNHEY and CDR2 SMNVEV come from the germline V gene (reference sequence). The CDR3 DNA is TGTGCCAGCACCACATTGCGGGGGTCGAGCACAGATACGCAGTATTTT. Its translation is CASTTLRGSSTDTQYF.

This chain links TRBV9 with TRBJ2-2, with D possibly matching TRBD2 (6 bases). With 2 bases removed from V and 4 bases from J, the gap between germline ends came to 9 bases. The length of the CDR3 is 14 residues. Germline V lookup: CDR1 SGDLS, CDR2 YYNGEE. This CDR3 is CASSVGLSTGELFF. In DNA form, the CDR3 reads TGTGCCAGCAGCGTCGGACTATCCACCGGGGAGCTGTTTTTT.

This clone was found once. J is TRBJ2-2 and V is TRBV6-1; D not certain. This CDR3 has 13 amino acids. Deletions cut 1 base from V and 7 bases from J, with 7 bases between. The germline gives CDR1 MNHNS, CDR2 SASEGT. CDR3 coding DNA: TGTGCCAGCAGTGAAGGTGGGCACGGGGAGCTGTTTTTT. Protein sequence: CASSEGGHGELFF.

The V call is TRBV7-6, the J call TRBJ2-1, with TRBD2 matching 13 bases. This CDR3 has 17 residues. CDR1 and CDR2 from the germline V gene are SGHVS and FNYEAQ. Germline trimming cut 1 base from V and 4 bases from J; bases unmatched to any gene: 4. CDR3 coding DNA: TGTGCCAGCAGCTTAGTGGAGACTAGCGGGGGGTACAATGAGCAGTTCTTC. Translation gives CASSLVETSGGYNEQFF.

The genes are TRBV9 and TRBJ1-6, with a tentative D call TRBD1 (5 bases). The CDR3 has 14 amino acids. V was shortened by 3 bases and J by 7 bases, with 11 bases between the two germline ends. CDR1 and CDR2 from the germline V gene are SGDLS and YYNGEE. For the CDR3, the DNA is TGTGCCAGCAGCGGAGGGGTCCTAAATTCACCCCTCCACTTT. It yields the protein CASSGGVLNSPLHF.

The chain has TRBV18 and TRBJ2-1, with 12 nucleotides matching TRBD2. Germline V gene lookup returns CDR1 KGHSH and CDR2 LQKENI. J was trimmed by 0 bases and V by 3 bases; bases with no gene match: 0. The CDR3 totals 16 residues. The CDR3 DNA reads TGTGCCAGCTCACCGGGACTAGCGGGCTCCTACAATGAGCAGTTCTTC. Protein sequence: CASSPGLAGSYNEQFF.

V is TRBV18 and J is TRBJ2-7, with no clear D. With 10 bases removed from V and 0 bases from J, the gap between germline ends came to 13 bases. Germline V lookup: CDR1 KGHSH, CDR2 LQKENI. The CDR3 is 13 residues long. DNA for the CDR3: TGTGCCACCCGCGACGGAACCTCCTACGAGCAGTACTTC. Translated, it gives CATRDGTSYEQYF.

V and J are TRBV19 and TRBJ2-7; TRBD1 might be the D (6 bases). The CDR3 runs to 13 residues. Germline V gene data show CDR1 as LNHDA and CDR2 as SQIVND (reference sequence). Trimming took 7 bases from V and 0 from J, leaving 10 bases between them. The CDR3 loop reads CASKGDNSYEQYF. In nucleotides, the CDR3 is TGTGCCAGTAAGGGGGACAACTCCTACGAGCAGTACTTC. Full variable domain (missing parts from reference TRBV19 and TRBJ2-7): DGGITQSPKYLFRKEGQNVTLSCEQNLNHDAMYWYRQDPGQGLRLIYYSQIVNDFQKGDIAEGYSVSREKKESFPLTVTSAQKNPTAFYLCASKGDNSYEQYFGPGTRLTVT.